This T cell receptor (beta chain) was captured in a study of T cell responses to AZD1222 COVID-19 vaccine. Data came from immunoSEQ multiplex PCR; TCRdb stores just in-frame clones and leaves some out. This table has about 83,000 clones, roughly 88% appearing once. Germline V lookup: CDR1 SGHAT, CDR2 FQDESV (reference sequence). The CDR3 consists of 15 residues. V dropped 1 base and J dropped 2; count of bases not matched to a gene: 3. The genes are TRBV11-1 and TRBJ2-7; 9 bases line up with TRBD1. The source material was peripheral blood, sampled 28 days after the second AZD1222 dose. This receptor was obtained from an adult who received the AZD1222 COVID-19 vaccine. As DNA, the CDR3 is TGTGCCAGCAGCTTAGTTGGGACAGGGACCTACGAGCAGTACTTC. This codes for CASSLVGTGTYEQYF. The whole variable domain, filled in from reference TRBV11-1 and TRBJ2-7, reads EAEVAQSPRYKITEKSQAVAFWCDPISGHATLYWYRQILGQGPELLVQFQDESVVDDSQLPKDRFSAERLKGVDSTLKIQPAELGDSAMYLCASSLVGTGTYEQYFGPGTRLTVT.